These T cell receptor beta chains were read from a single sample in a study of blood T cell repertoires in COVID-19. Clones were sequenced by immunoSEQ multiplex PCR, and TCRdb holds only the in-frame ones, with some missing. The sample has fewer than 250,000 clones; around four fifths are singletons. The sample was peripheral blood. Receptor source: a woman over 75 with COVID-19, enrolled during active disease. CDR3s include the opening cysteine and the closing phenylalanine or tryptophan. Each record gives: D gene, V gene, clone size, J gene, CDR3 DNA, CDR3 protein. D genes are given only for firm matches. Clone size is stated in some rows and not others, as once, few, many or a class when expanded.

d_gene: -; v_gene: TRBV5-1; abundance: -; j_gene: TRBJ1-2; CDR3nt: TGCGCCAGCAGCTTGGAGGGCCAGGGCTATGGCTACACCTTC; CDR3aa: CASSLEGQGYGYTF
d_gene: -; v_gene: TRBV12-3/TRBV12-4; abundance: few; j_gene: TRBJ1-6; CDR3nt: TGTGCCAGCTGCGCAGGGAGGTCACCCCTCCACTTT; CDR3aa: CASCAGRSPLHF
d_gene: TRBD1; v_gene: TRBV28; abundance: -; j_gene: TRBJ1-5; CDR3nt: TGTGCCAGCAGTTCCGGGACAGGGGAGCGTCAGCCCCAGCATTTT; CDR3aa: CASSSGTGERQPQHF
d_gene: -; v_gene: TRBV13; abundance: once; j_gene: TRBJ1-4; CDR3nt: TGTGCCAGCAGCTTGTCTCAGGCGGGTACTAATGAAAAACTGTTTTTT; CDR3aa: CASSLSQAGTNEKLFF
d_gene: TRBD2; v_gene: TRBV6-5; abundance: few; j_gene: TRBJ2-3; CDR3nt: TGTGCCAGCAGTTACACGGGCGGGGGTCCAGATACGCAGTATTTT; CDR3aa: CASSYTGGGPDTQYF
d_gene: -; v_gene: TRBV28; abundance: once; j_gene: TRBJ1-3; CDR3nt: TGTGCCAGCAACAGGGACTCTGGAAACACCATATATTTT; CDR3aa: CASNRDSGNTIYF
d_gene: -; v_gene: TRBV24-1; abundance: once; j_gene: TRBJ2-3; CDR3nt: TGTGCCACCAGTGATCCCACTATGAAAGATGTCACAGATACGCAGTATTTT; CDR3aa: CATSDPTMKDVTDTQYF
d_gene: -; v_gene: TRBV7-2; abundance: -; j_gene: TRBJ1-1; CDR3nt: TGTGCCAGCAGCTTACAGGGAAGGAACACTGAAGCTTTCTTT; CDR3aa: CASSLQGRNTEAFF
d_gene: -; v_gene: TRBV18; abundance: -; j_gene: TRBJ1-1; CDR3nt: TGTGCCAGCTCACCACTCCCCGGGGACACTGAAGCTTTCTTT; CDR3aa: CASSPLPGDTEAFF
d_gene: -; v_gene: TRBV10-3; abundance: -; j_gene: TRBJ1-5; CDR3nt: TGTGCCATCAGTGACAGACAAAGCAATCAGCCCCAGCATTTT; CDR3aa: CAISDRQSNQPQHF
d_gene: -; v_gene: TRBV18; abundance: -; j_gene: TRBJ2-5; CDR3nt: TGTGCCAGCTCACCACCGGCAGGGGGGGAGACCCAGTACTTC; CDR3aa: CASSPPAGGETQYF
d_gene: -; v_gene: TRBV10-3; abundance: -; j_gene: TRBJ1-1; CDR3nt: TGTGCCATCAGTGAGGGGGGGGCAGAAGCTTTCTTT; CDR3aa: CAISEGGAEAFF
d_gene: -; v_gene: TRBV5-1; abundance: -; j_gene: TRBJ2-2; CDR3nt: TGCGCCAGCCTGGAGGGAAACACCGGGGAGCTGTTTTTT; CDR3aa: CASLEGNTGELFF
d_gene: -; v_gene: TRBV5-1; abundance: -; j_gene: TRBJ1-2; CDR3nt: TGCGCCAGCAGCGTAACAGGGAAGGGGCATGGCTACACCTTC; CDR3aa: CASSVTGKGHGYTF
d_gene: TRBD1; v_gene: TRBV27; abundance: -; j_gene: TRBJ1-1; CDR3nt: TGTGCCAGCAGTAGGACAGGGGATGGGGCTGAAGCTTTCTTT; CDR3aa: CASSRTGDGAEAFF
d_gene: -; v_gene: TRBV28; abundance: -; j_gene: TRBJ1-5; CDR3nt: TGTGCCAGCAGTTTATTGGGGGGAAGCAATCAGCCCCAGCATTTT; CDR3aa: CASSLLGGSNQPQHF
d_gene: -; v_gene: TRBV6-2/TRBV6-3; abundance: -; j_gene: TRBJ1-1; CDR3nt: TGTGCCAGCAGTTACGGGGGGGAGTACACTGAAGCTTTCTTT; CDR3aa: CASSYGGEYTEAFF